Detailed here is one T cell receptor beta chain. The data derive from a study of blood T cell repertoires in COVID-19. Study-wide context: The samples span acute and convalescent COVID-19 from the United States, Italy and Spain. T cells, B-cell-depleted T cells, or PBMCs provided the cDNA or gDNA that served as material.

Under the authors' procedure: Counts of nucleated cells, estimated from reference gene primer amplification, were obtained. Sequencing used immunoSEQ multiplex PCR; TCRdb keeps in-frame clones, though not all of them. V and J calls and clone size follow that table, whereas D and trimming were derived from the DNA. The table shows nearly 110,000 clones, with about 91% occurring only once. The length of the CDR3 is 15 residues. The V and J ends lost 3 bases and 8 bases respectively, with 19 bases between them. Germline CDR1 reads LNHDA; CDR2 reads SQIVND (reference sequence). The sequencing input was peripheral blood. V usage is TRBV19 and J usage is TRBJ1-2, with D possibly TRBD1 on 5 matching bases. The sequence came from a man aged 45-65 years with active or convalescent COVID-19. The CDR3 protein is CASSILGQGREGYTF. The DNA for the CDR3 is TGTGCCAGTAGTATCTTGGGGCAGGGAAGAGAAGGCTACACCTTC. The full variable domain, with the rest looked up from reference TRBV19 and TRBJ1-2, is DGGITQSPKYLFRKEGQNVTLSCEQNLNHDAMYWYRQDPGQGLRLIYYSQIVNDFQKGDIAEGYSVSREKKESFPLTVTSAQKNPTAFYLCASSILGQGREGYTFGSGTRLTVV.